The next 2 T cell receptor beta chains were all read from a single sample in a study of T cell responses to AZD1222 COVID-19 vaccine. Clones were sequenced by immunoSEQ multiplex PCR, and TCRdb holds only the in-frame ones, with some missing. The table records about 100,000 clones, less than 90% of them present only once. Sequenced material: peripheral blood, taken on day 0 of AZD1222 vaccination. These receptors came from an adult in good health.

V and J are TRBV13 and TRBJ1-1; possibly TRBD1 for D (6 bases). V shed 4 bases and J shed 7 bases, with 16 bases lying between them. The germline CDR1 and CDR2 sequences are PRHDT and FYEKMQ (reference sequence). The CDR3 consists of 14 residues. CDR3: CASSSYQGFGEAFF. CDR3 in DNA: TGTGCCAGCAGCTCTTATCAGGGGTTCGGTGAAGCTTTCTTT.

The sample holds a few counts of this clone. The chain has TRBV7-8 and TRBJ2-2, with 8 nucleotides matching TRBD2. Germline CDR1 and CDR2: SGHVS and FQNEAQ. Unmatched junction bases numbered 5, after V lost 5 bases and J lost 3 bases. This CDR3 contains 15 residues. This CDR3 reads CASSRGGSDTGELFF. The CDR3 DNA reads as TGTGCCAGCAGCCGGGGGGGCTCGGACACCGGGGAGCTGTTTTTT.